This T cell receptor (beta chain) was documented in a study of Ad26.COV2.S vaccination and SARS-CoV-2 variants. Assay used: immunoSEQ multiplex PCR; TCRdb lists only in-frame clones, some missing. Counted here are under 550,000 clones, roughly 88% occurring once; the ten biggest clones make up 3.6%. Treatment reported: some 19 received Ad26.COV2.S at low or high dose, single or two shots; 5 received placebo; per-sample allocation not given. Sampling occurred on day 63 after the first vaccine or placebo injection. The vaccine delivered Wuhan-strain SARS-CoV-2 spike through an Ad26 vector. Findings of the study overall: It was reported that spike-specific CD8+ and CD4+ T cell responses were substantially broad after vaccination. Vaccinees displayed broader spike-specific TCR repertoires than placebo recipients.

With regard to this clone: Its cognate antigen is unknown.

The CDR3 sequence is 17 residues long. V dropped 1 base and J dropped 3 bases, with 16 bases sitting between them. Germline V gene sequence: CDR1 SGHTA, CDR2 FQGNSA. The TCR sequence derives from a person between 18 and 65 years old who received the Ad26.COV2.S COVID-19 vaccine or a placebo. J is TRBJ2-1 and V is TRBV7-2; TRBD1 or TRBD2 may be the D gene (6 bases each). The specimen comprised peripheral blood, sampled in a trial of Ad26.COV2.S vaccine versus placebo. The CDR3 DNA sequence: TGTGCCAGCAGCTTAGGGCCCCTGGGGGGCGACTACAATGAGCAGTTCTTC. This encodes CASSLGPLGGDYNEQFF.